This T cell receptor beta chain emerged from a study of blood T cell repertoires in COVID-19. Study-level background: Researchers got acute and convalescent COVID-19 samples from the United States, Italy and Spain.

In assigning cohorts, the study relied on participant-reported clinical history. Produced via immunoSEQ multiplex PCR; TCRdb's table is partial and in-frame only. This sample carries hundreds of thousands of clones, around nine tenths of them seen once, and the ten largest clones take 2.6%. Trimming removed 0 bases from V and 4 bases from J, with 11 bases in between. CDR3 length: 16 residues. CDR1 SGHRS and CDR2 YFSETQ come from the germline V gene. This sequence joins TRBV5-1 and TRBJ2-6; D is unresolved. The receptor comes from a man aged 60-69 years who had recovered from COVID-19. The specimen sequenced was PBMCs or T cells enriched from blood (not recorded which). The CDR3, as DNA: TGCGCCAGCAGCTTGGGACATAACTCCGGGGCCAACGTCCTGACTTTC. Amino acids: CASSLGHNSGANVLTF.